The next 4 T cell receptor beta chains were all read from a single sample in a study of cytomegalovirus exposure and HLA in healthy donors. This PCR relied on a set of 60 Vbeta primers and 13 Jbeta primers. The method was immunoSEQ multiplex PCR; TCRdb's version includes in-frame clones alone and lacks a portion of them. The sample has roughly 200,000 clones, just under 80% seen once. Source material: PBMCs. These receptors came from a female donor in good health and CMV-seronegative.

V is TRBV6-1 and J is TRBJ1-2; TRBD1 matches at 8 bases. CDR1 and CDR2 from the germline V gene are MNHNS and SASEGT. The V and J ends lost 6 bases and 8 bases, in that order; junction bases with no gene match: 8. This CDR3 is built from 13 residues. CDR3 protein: CASRPGQAFGYTF. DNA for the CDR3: TGTGCCAGCAGGCCGGGACAGGCCTTCGGCTACACCTTC.

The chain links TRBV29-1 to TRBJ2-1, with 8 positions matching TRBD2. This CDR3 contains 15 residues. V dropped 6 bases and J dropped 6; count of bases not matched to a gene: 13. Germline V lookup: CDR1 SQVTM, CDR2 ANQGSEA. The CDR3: CSVPPGTRIANEQFF. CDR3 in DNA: TGCAGCGTCCCTCCCGGGACTAGAATCGCCAATGAGCAGTTCTTC.

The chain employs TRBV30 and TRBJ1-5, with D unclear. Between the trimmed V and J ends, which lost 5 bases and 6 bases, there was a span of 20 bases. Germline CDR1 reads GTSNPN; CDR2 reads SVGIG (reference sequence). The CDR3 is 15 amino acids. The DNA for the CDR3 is TGTGCCTGGCCCCCTGGCCCTAACGGGAGTCAGCCCCAGCATTTT. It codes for CAWPPGPNGSQPQHF.

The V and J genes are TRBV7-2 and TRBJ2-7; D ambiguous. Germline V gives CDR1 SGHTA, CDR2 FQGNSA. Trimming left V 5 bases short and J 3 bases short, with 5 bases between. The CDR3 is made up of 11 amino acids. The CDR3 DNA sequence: TGTGCCAGCAGCATAAACTACGAGCAGTACTTC. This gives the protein CASSINYEQYF.